Given below is one T cell receptor beta chain in context. No antigen is known for it. There were TCR beta CDR3 regions amplified from RNA transcripts. First-round RT-PCR with HTBI primers amplified the TCR CDR3 region. TCRdb used MiXCR to reprocess the multiplex PCR reads, holding one entry per CDR3 protein. The sample has over 450,000 distinct CDR3 sequences, approximately 15% seen once; the top ten hold under 20%. This specimen comes from a study of T cells in Graves' hyperthyroidism and ophthalmopathy. Study information: It was at initial diagnosis, before any treatment, that peripheral blood was collected.

Trimming removed 0 bases from V and 2 bases from J; junction bases left unmatched: 9. Germline values: CDR1 DFQATT, CDR2 SNEGSKA (reference sequence). The CDR3 is made up of 17 amino acids. General study results and limits: The model's output predicted ophthalmopathy at a median of 6.5 months prior to onset. Blood also contained most expanded thyroid clonotypes above 0.001.

The sequence was obtained from a young woman with Graves' hyperthyroidism. V usage is TRBV20-1 and J usage is TRBJ1-3, with 8 bases aligning to TRBD1. Input material: blood. The CDR3 nucleotides are TGCAGTGCTAGAGATTACAGGGGGGCGAGGGCTGGAAACACCATATATTTT. It yields the protein CSARDYRGARAGNTIYF.